This is a list of T cell receptor beta chains from one sample in a study of blood T cell repertoires in COVID-19. Sequencing was performed with immunoSEQ multiplex PCR; in TCRdb, only in-frame clones are kept and a portion is missing. The sample has roughly 340,000 clones, around 92% seen once. Sequencing was carried out using peripheral blood. The receptors here all came from a woman under 40 with COVID-19, enrolled during active disease. Each CDR3 is given with its conserved first and last residue. The D gene is left open where the match is weak. Rows may omit the clone size; those that give it use once, few, many or a size class.

.,TRBV23-1,.,TRBJ2-7,TGCGCCAGCAGCCAATGGGCAGCCTACGAGCAGTACTTC,CASSQWAAYEQYF
.,TRBV4-1,.,TRBJ2-3,TGCGCCAGCAGCCCGGGATCAGGCGATACGCAGTATTTT,CASSPGSGDTQYF
.,TRBV14,once,TRBJ2-7,TGTGCCAGCAGCCGCCTCAGGGGATCCGACTACGAGCAGTACTTC,CASSRLRGSDYEQYF
.,TRBV6-2/TRBV6-3,.,TRBJ1-5,TGTGCCAGCAGTTACTCGACGCAGGAAAATCAGCCCCAGCATTTT,CASSYSTQENQPQHF
.,TRBV9,.,TRBJ2-2,TGTGCCAGCAGCGTACCCGCCGGGGAGCTGTTTTTT,CASSVPAGELFF
.,TRBV6-6,.,TRBJ1-2,TGTGCCAGCAGTTACGTCGGAGACGGAGGCGACGGCTACACCTTC,CASSYVGDGGDGYTF
TRBD2,TRBV3-1/TRBV3-2,.,TRBJ2-1,TGTGCCAGCAGCCAGGCCGGGACTAGCGGCTACAATGAGCAGTTCTTC,CASSQAGTSGYNEQFF
TRBD1,TRBV15,.,TRBJ1-2,TGTGCCACCAGCAGAGATGGGGGGACAGGGGACGGCTACACCTTC,CATSRDGGTGDGYTF
.,TRBV7-9,.,TRBJ1-2,TGTGCCAGCACCTGGGGGGGCGGCGATGGCTACACCTTC,CASTWGGGDGYTF
TRBD1,TRBV9,.,TRBJ1-2,TGTGCCAGCAGAGACAACAGGGGGTTCCACTATGGCTACACCTTC,CASRDNRGFHYGYTF
TRBD2,TRBV11-3,.,TRBJ2-3,TGTGCCAGCAGCTTCCCGGAGCGGGAGCTGGGCCCAGATACGCAGTATTTT,CASSFPERELGPDTQYF
.,TRBV23-1,.,TRBJ1-5,TGCGCCAGCAGTCACCTCCGCGCCCATTATAGCAATCAGCCCCAGCATTTT,CASSHLRAHYSNQPQHF
TRBD2,TRBV5-4,.,TRBJ2-1,TGTGCCAGCAGCGGGGGGCGAGGTAGCGGGGTCAACTCCTACAATGAGCAGTTCTTC,CASSGGRGSGVNSYNEQFF
.,TRBV2,.,TRBJ1-1,TGTGCCAGCAGCATGGCCTTGAACACTGAAGCTTTCTTT,CASSMALNTEAFF
.,TRBV2,.,TRBJ1-4,TGTGCCAGCAGTGTCCCTACAACTAATGAAAAACTGTTTTTT,CASSVPTTNEKLFF
TRBD2,TRBV27,.,TRBJ2-5,TGTGCCAGCAGTTTCCGTAGAAGCGGGAGGGAGACCCAGTACTTC,CASSFRRSGRETQYF
TRBD2,TRBV4-2,.,TRBJ2-7,TGTGCCAGCAGCCCACGGGGGGGCGCGTCCTACGAGCAGTACTTC,CASSPRGGASYEQYF
.,TRBV18,.,TRBJ1-1,TGTGCCAGCTCATCAAACGGGAGGGCCACTGAAGCTTTCTTT,CASSSNGRATEAFF
.,TRBV6-2/TRBV6-3,few,TRBJ2-5,TGTGCCAGCAGTTACTCCTCCCTTCAAGAGACCCAGTACTTC,CASSYSSLQETQYF
TRBD1,TRBV19,.,TRBJ2-1,TGTGCCAGTAGTCCAAAGAAGGTAGGACAGGGACAGTACAATGAGCAGTTCTTC,CASSPKKVGQGQYNEQFF
.,TRBV28,.,TRBJ2-7,TGTGCCAGCAGGCGGGGCGCGGTTTATGAGCAGTACTTC,CASRRGAVYEQYF
.,TRBV11-2,.,TRBJ2-3,TGTGCCAGCAGCATCGGGACTGGCACAGATACGCAGTATTTT,CASSIGTGTDTQYF
.,TRBV18,.,TRBJ1-2,TGTGCCAGCTCACCATTGGGCCCCCGGGGGGATGGCTACACCTTC,CASSPLGPRGDGYTF
TRBD1,TRBV19,.,TRBJ1-2,TGTGCCAGTAGTTTAAACCCGGGACAGGGGGGAAGTGGCTACACCTTC,CASSLNPGQGGSGYTF